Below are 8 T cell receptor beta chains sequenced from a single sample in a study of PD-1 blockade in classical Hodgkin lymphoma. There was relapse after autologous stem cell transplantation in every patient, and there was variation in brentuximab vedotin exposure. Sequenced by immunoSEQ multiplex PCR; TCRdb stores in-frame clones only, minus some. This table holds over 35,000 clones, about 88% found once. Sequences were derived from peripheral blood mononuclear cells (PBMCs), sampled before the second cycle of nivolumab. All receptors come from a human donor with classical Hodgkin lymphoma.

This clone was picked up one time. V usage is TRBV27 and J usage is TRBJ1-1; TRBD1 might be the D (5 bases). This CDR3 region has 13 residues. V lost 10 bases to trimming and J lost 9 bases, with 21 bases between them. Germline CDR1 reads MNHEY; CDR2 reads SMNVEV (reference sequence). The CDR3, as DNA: TGTGCCACCACCTCCCTTGACAGAGGTAAAGCTTTCTTT. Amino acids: CATTSLDRGKAFF.

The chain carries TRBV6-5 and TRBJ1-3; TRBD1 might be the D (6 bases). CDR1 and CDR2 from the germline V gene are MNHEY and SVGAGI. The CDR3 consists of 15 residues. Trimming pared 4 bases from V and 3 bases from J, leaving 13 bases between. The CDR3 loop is CASSLGAPGGNTIYF. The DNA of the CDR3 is TGTGCCAGCAGTTTGGGGGCCCCAGGTGGAAACACCATATATTTT.

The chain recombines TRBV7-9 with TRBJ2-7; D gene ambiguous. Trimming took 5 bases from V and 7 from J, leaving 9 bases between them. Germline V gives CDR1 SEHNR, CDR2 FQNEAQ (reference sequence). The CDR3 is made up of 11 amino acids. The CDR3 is CASSERGEQYF. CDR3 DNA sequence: TGTGCCAGCAGCGAACGTGGGGAGCAGTACTTC.

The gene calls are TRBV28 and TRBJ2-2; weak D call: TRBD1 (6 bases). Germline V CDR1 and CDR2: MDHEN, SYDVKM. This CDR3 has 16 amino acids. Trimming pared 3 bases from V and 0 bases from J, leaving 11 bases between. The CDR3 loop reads CASSFAGTTNTGELFF. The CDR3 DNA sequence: TGTGCCAGCAGTTTTGCCGGGACAACGAACACCGGGGAGCTGTTTTTT.

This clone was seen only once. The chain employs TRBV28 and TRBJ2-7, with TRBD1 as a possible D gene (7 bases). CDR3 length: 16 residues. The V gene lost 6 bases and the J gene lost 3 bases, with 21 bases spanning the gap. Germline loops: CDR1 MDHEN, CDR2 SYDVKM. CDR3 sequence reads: CASREGAVGFFYEQYF. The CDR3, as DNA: TGTGCCAGCAGGGAGGGGGCGGTGGGGTTTTTCTACGAGCAGTACTTC. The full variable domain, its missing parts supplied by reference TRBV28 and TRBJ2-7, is DVKVTQSSRYLVKRTGEKVFLECVQDMDHENMFWYRQDPGLGLRLIYFSYDVKMKEKGDIPEGYSVSREKKERFSLILESASTNQTSMYLCASREGAVGFFYEQYFGPGTRLTVT.

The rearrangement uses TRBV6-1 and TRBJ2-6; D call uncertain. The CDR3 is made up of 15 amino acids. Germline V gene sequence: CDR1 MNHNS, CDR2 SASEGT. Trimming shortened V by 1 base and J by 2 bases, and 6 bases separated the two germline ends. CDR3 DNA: TGTGCCAGCAGTGAAGGTAGGGCTGGGGCCAACGTCCTGACTTTC. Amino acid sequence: CASSEGRAGANVLTF.

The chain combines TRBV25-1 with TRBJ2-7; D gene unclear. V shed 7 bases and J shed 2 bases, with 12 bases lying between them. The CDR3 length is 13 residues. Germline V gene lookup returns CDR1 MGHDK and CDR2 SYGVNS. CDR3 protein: CASTAGAPYEQYF. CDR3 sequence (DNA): TGTGCCAGCACGGCAGGTGCCCCCTACGAGCAGTACTTC.

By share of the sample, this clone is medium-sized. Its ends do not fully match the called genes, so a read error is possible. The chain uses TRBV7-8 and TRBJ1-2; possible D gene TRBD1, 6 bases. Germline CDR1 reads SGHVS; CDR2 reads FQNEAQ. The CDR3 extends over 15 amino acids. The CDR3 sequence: CASSVQGPPNYGYTF. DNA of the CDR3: TGTGCCAGCAGCGTACAGGGTCCCCCTAATTATGGCTACACCTTC.